One sample yielded the 32 T cell receptor beta chains listed below, sequenced in a study of cytomegalovirus exposure and HLA in healthy donors. PCR amplification relied on 60 Vbeta primers (plus 13 Jbeta primers). Clones were read by immunoSEQ multiplex PCR, and TCRdb kept only the in-frame ones, dropping some. The data show more than 130,000 clones, and the top ten clones hold less than 3.5%. The specimen was PBMCs. The source of these receptors is a man aged 40-49 years in good health and CMV-seronegative.

The gene calls are TRBV2 and TRBJ2-3, with TRBD1 matching over 9 bases. Germline V gene data show CDR1 as SNHLY and CDR2 as FYNNEI. The CDR3 has 14 residues. With V trimmed by 8 bases and J by 4 bases, 7 bases remained unmatched. CDR3 in DNA: TGTGCCAGCCAGCCACAGGGGGCACCAGATACGCAGTATTTT. It codes for CASQPQGAPDTQYF.

This chain links TRBV6-5 with TRBJ2-3; 7 nucleotides align to TRBD2. Looked up from germline, CDR1 is MNHEY and CDR2 is SVGAGI. Unmatched junction bases numbered 7, after V lost 0 bases and J lost 7 bases. The CDR3 has 15 amino acids. The CDR3 nucleotides read TGTGCCAGCAGTTACTCGCGGACTAGTGGAAATACGCAGTATTTT. Encoded protein: CASSYSRTSGNTQYF.

The chain employs TRBV7-2 and TRBJ1-6; a weak D match, TRBD1 (6 bases). Germline V gives CDR1 SGHTA, CDR2 FQGNSA. This CDR3 contains 15 residues. V was cut by 6 bases and J by 3 bases, with 12 bases left in between. CDR3 sequence reads: CASRTQGFYNSPLHF. In DNA form, the CDR3 reads TGTGCCAGCAGGACACAGGGATTCTATAATTCACCCCTCCACTTT.

The genes are TRBV20-1 and TRBJ1-1; TRBD1 matches 7 bases. The CDR3 is 9 residues long. CDR1 is DFQATT and CDR2 is SNEGSKA in the germline V gene (reference sequence). Unmatched junction bases numbered 2, after V lost 5 bases and J lost 11 bases. CDR3 nucleotide sequence: TGCAGTGCTGACAGGGTGGCTTTCTTT. Its translation: CSADRVAFF.

V gene TRBV19 combines with J gene TRBJ1-2; no definite D call. CDR3 length: 15 amino acids. Trimming pared 2 bases from V and 4 bases from J, leaving 14 bases between. Germline V lookup: CDR1 LNHDA, CDR2 SQIVND (reference sequence). CDR3 nucleotide sequence: TGTGCCAGTAGTATATCCGCTTTAGGGAGCTATGGCTACACCTTC. Translating it yields CASSISALGSYGYTF.

The rearrangement links TRBV6-1 to TRBJ1-5; TRBD1 matches at 7 bases. The CDR3 runs to 14 residues. Germline-derived CDR1 and CDR2 are MNHNS and SASEGT. Trimming removed 6 bases from V and 4 bases from J; junction bases left unmatched: 6. The CDR3 spells CASSVWDRNQPQHF. The CDR3 coding sequence is TGTGCCAGCAGCGTCTGGGACAGAAATCAGCCCCAGCATTTT.

The chain has TRBV19 and TRBJ1-5, with TRBD1 identical over 9 bases. This CDR3 has 15 amino acids. V dropped 6 bases and J dropped 6; count of bases not matched to a gene: 9. Germline V gene data show CDR1 as LNHDA and CDR2 as SQIVND (reference sequence). CDR3 DNA: TGTGCCAGTAGGGGACTGGACAGGGGCGGTCAGCCCCAGCATTTT. It yields the protein CASRGLDRGGQPQHF.

The genes are TRBV5-4 and TRBJ1-3, with no clear D. The germline V gene encodes CDR1 SGHNT and CDR2 YYREEE (reference sequence). Trimming removed 3 bases from V and 2 bases from J, with 15 bases in between. The CDR3 is made up of 16 amino acids. Written as DNA, the CDR3 is TGTGCCAGCAGCTCCATCGGGGTCGGGGCTGGAAACACCATATATTTT. Its translation is CASSSIGVGAGNTIYF. The full variable domain, rest sourced from reference TRBV5-4 and TRBJ1-3, is ETGVTQSPTHLIKTRGQQVTLRCSSQSGHNTVSWYQQALGQGPQFIFQYYREEENGRGNFPPRFSGLQFPNYSSELNVNALELDDSALYLCASSSIGVGAGNTIYFGEGSWLTVV.

The V and J genes are TRBV5-6 and TRBJ2-5; D possibly corresponds to TRBD2 (5 bases). The CDR3 is 17 residues long. The germline V gene encodes CDR1 SGHDT and CDR2 YYEEEE. V was clipped by 1 base and J by 5 bases, with 21 bases between them. CDR3 region: CASSLLGIAYSGETQYF. CDR3 DNA sequence: TGTGCCAGCAGCTTGTTGGGAATAGCGTACTCGGGGGAGACCCAGTACTTC.

The chain joins TRBV4-2 to TRBJ2-5; a weak D match, TRBD2 (6 bases). V was shortened by 1 base and J by 3 bases, with 18 bases between the two germline ends. CDR1 and CDR2 (germline): LGHNA, YNFKEQ. The CDR3 contains 17 residues. As DNA, the CDR3 is TGTGCCAGCAGCCAAGCGTCCATAGGACTAACTAAAGAGACCCAGTACTTC. Encoded protein: CASSQASIGLTKETQYF.

This sequence joins TRBV4-2 and TRBJ1-1; D gene uncertain. Germline assignment: CDR1 LGHNA and CDR2 YNFKEQ. This CDR3 has 14 amino acids. Trimming stripped 0 bases from V and 7 bases from J, with 12 bases between. The CDR3 loop reads CASSQDRGLGEAFF. The CDR3 DNA sequence: TGTGCCAGCAGCCAAGATCGCGGCCTCGGTGAAGCTTTCTTT.

J is TRBJ1-5 and V is TRBV11-2, with no clear D. Trimming pared 3 bases from V and 1 base from J, leaving 7 bases between. Looked up from germline, CDR1 is SGHAT and CDR2 is FQNNGV. The CDR3 loop spans 14 amino acids. In DNA, the CDR3 is TGTGCCAGCAGCTTTGGACTCAGCAATCAGCCCCAGCATTTT. Translated: CASSFGLSNQPQHF.

V gene TRBV10-3 combines with J gene TRBJ2-2, with D perhaps TRBD1 (5 bases). Trimming cost V 3 bases and J 7 bases, with 9 bases left between them. CDR3 size: 13 residues. CDR1 is ENHRY, CDR2 SYGVKD, per germline. The CDR3 DNA sequence: TGTGCCATCAGTGAAGGGGCGAACGGGGAGCTGTTTTTT. This sequence encodes CAISEGANGELFF.

This chain connects TRBV7-9 to TRBJ2-7; tentatively, D is TRBD1 (6 bases). The CDR3 consists of 13 residues. V lost 3 bases and J 6 bases, leaving 12 bases between the germline ends. CDR1 and CDR2 from the germline V gene are SEHNR and FQNEAQ (reference sequence). The CDR3 spells CASSLVGASEQYF. For the CDR3, the DNA is TGTGCCAGCAGCTTGGTGGGGGCCTCCGAGCAGTACTTC.

This chain links TRBV6-5 with TRBJ2-7, with 7 positions matching TRBD1. Germline CDR1 is MNHEY and CDR2 is SVGAGI. V gave up 5 bases and J gave up 4 bases; unmatched junction bases: 5. The CDR3 is 13 residues long. CDR3 protein: CASSRSGQYEQYF. The CDR3 DNA is TGTGCCAGCAGTCGCTCGGGACAGTACGAGCAGTACTTC.

This sequence joins TRBV28 and TRBJ1-5; D uncertain. Germline V gene lookup returns CDR1 MDHEN and CDR2 SYDVKM. Trimming took 3 bases from V and 5 from J, leaving 5 bases between them. CDR3 size: 12 residues. The CDR3 DNA reads TGTGCCAGCAGTTTTAGTTATCAGCCCCAGCATTTT. It codes for CASSFSYQPQHF.

The J gene is TRBJ1-2, the V gene TRBV7-9; tentative D call: TRBD1 (5 bases). Germline V CDR1 and CDR2: SEHNR, FQNEAQ (reference sequence). Trimming stripped 0 bases from V and 4 bases from J, with 12 bases between. CDR3 size: 15 residues. The DNA for the CDR3 is TGTGCCAGCAGCTTAGCAAGCGGGGGGAGCTATGGCTACACCTTC. It specifies CASSLASGGSYGYTF. Full variable domain (outside the CDR3, taken from reference TRBV7-9 and TRBJ1-2): DTGVSQNPRHKITKRGQNVTFRCDPISEHNRLYWYRQTLGQGPEFLTYFQNEAQLEKSRLLSDRFSAERPKGSFSTLEIQRTEQGDSAMYLCASSLASGGSYGYTFGSGTRLTVV.

V gene TRBV29-1 combines with J gene TRBJ2-7, with D possibly matching TRBD1 (5 bases). Per germline, CDR1 SQVTM and CDR2 ANQGSEA. Trimming shortened V by 4 bases and J by 7 bases, and 14 bases separated the two germline ends. The CDR3 length is 12 residues. In DNA form, the CDR3 reads TGCAGCGTTGGGGCAGGGCTGGGGGAGCAGTACTTC. Encoded protein: CSVGAGLGEQYF.

V usage is TRBV19 and J usage is TRBJ1-2; possibly TRBD1 for D (5 bases). From germline, CDR1 is LNHDA and CDR2 SQIVND (reference sequence). The V and J ends lost 5 bases and 2 bases respectively, with 15 bases between them. CDR3 length: 15 amino acids. The CDR3 DNA follows: TGTGCCAGTAGTCCTGGACAACCCCGCAACTATGGCTACACCTTC. Its translation: CASSPGQPRNYGYTF.

The CDR3 here is CASSLGRSDEKLFF. Written as DNA, the CDR3 is TGTGCCAGCAGCCTCGGTAGGAGCGATGAAAAACTGTTTTTT. J is TRBJ1-4 and V is TRBV7-6; D not certain. This CDR3 contains 14 residues. Trimming pared 5 bases from V and 6 bases from J, leaving 13 bases between. Germline CDR1 is SGHVS and CDR2 is FNYEAQ.

V and J are TRBV4-1 and TRBJ2-3; the D gene is possibly TRBD2 (5 bases). CDR1 is MGHRA, CDR2 YSYEKL, per germline. CDR3 size: 14 residues. The germline V and J ends were trimmed by 3 bases and 10 bases, with 17 bases remaining between them. CDR3 sequence reads: CASSHYGGLRAQYF. The CDR3 bases are TGCGCCAGCAGCCATTACGGAGGCCTACGTGCGCAGTATTTT.

This sequence joins TRBV27 and TRBJ2-3; D is unresolved. The CDR3 spans 12 residues. Trimming cost V 3 bases and J 5 bases, with 6 bases left between them. Per the germline V gene, CDR1 is MNHEY and CDR2 is SMNVEV (reference sequence). DNA of the CDR3: TGTGCCAGCAGTTTCATCGGAGATACGCAGTATTTT. The encoded protein is CASSFIGDTQYF.

The rearrangement uses TRBV9 and TRBJ1-2, with 9 bases matching TRBD1. V lost 4 bases to trimming and J lost 2 bases; unmatched junction nucleotides: 6. The CDR3 consists of 15 residues. Germline CDR1 and CDR2: SGDLS and YYNGEE. The CDR3 loop reads CASSPLGTGNYGYTF. The CDR3 DNA reads TGTGCCAGCAGCCCGCTGGGGACAGGGAACTATGGCTACACCTTC.

This chain joins TRBV4-3 and TRBJ2-3; 8 bases agree with TRBD2. Germline loops: CDR1 LGHNA, CDR2 YSLEER. The CDR3 length is 15 residues. Losses at the gene ends were 1 base for V and 6 bases for J; bases not matched to a gene: 6. CDR3: CASSQGGGPWDTQYF. DNA for the CDR3: TGCGCCAGCAGCCAAGGCGGGGGGCCTTGGGATACGCAGTATTTT.

The V and J genes are TRBV19 and TRBJ2-5; 10 nucleotides agree with TRBD1. The CDR3 has 13 residues. The ends lost 10 bases at V and 4 bases at J; junction bases unmatched: 6. Germline V gene lookup returns CDR1 LNHDA and CDR2 SQIVND (reference sequence). The CDR3 DNA reads as TGTGCCACGAAGACAGGGGGCGGAGAGACCCAGTACTTC. Translating it yields CATKTGGGETQYF. Combining the CDR3 with reference TRBV19 and TRBJ2-5 gives the whole variable domain DGGITQSPKYLFRKEGQNVTLSCEQNLNHDAMYWYRQDPGQGLRLIYYSQIVNDFQKGDIAEGYSVSREKKESFPLTVTSAQKNPTAFYLCATKTGGGETQYFGPGTRLLVL.

This sequence joins TRBV7-2 and TRBJ1-1, with D maybe TRBD1 (5 bases). The ends were cut back, 1 base at V and 0 bases at J, with 18 bases in the middle. CDR1 is SGHTA and CDR2 is FQGNSA in the germline V gene. The CDR3 contains 18 residues. The CDR3, as DNA: TGTGCCAGCAGCTTAGTTGCGACAGACCGCCTGATGAACACTGAAGCTTTCTTT. Translated, it gives CASSLVATDRLMNTEAFF.

This sequence joins TRBV27 and TRBJ1-5; weak D call: TRBD1 (5 bases). The V end lost 2 bases, the J end lost 3 bases, and 11 bases lay between the germline ends. Germline V gene lookup returns CDR1 MNHEY and CDR2 SMNVEV (reference sequence). The CDR3 is 15 residues long. CDR3 sequence reads: CASSLGGANNQPQHF. Here the CDR3 DNA reads TGTGCCAGCAGTTTAGGAGGGGCGAACAATCAGCCCCAGCATTTT.

The chain employs TRBV7-2 and TRBJ1-2; unclear D gene. The CDR3 spans 16 residues. Germline values: CDR1 SGHTA, CDR2 FQGNSA. The germline V and J ends were trimmed by 1 base and 3 bases, with 15 bases remaining between them. In DNA form, the CDR3 reads TGTGCCAGCAGCTTAGTAGCCAGCCCCGGGGACTATGGCTACACCTTC. Protein sequence: CASSLVASPGDYGYTF.

Worth noting for this clone: A junction boundary mismatches the germline segment, possibly from a read error. This sequence joins TRBV18 and TRBJ2-7; 8 nucleotides match TRBD1. The germline V gene encodes CDR1 KGHSH and CDR2 LQKENI. This CDR3 has 13 amino acids. CDR3 nucleotide sequence: TGTGCCAGCTCGCCACAGGGGGATGGCGAGCAGTACTTC. Residues: CASSPQGDGEQYF.

The chain recombines TRBV18 with TRBJ1-4, with TRBD1 as a possible D gene (5 bases). The CDR3 is 15 amino acids. Germline lookup yields CDR1 KGHSH and CDR2 LQKENI. V was shortened by 6 bases and J by 7 bases, with 18 bases between the two germline ends. CDR3 sequence (DNA): TGTGCCAGCTCGCCCAGCCGGGACTTCTTTGAAAAACTGTTTTTT. Its translation is CASSPSRDFFEKLFF. The variable domain in full, with the rest retrieved from reference TRBV18 and TRBJ1-4, is NAGVMQNPRHLVRRRGQEARLRCSPMKGHSHVYWYRQLPEEGLKFMVYLQKENIIDESGMPKERFSAEFPKEGPSILRIQQVVRGDSAAYFCASSPSRDFFEKLFFGSGTQLSVL.

The gene calls are TRBV19 and TRBJ1-6; no reliable D call. This CDR3 contains 14 residues. Trimming pared 3 bases from V and 7 bases from J, leaving 10 bases between. CDR1 LNHDA and CDR2 SQIVND come from the germline V gene (reference sequence). The CDR3 region is CASSIPLGNSPLHF. The CDR3 nucleotides are TGTGCCAGTAGTATCCCCCTGGGCAATTCACCCCTCCACTTT.

This rearrangement joins TRBV5-6 to TRBJ1-5; the match to TRBD1 covers 7 bases. CDR1 SGHDT and CDR2 YYEEEE come from the germline V gene. The trim removed 0 bases at V and 5 bases at J, leaving 2 bases unmatched. The length of the CDR3 is 14 residues. As DNA, the CDR3 is TGTGCCAGCAGCTTGGGACAGGGCTATCAGCCCCAGCATTTT. Its translation: CASSLGQGYQPQHF.